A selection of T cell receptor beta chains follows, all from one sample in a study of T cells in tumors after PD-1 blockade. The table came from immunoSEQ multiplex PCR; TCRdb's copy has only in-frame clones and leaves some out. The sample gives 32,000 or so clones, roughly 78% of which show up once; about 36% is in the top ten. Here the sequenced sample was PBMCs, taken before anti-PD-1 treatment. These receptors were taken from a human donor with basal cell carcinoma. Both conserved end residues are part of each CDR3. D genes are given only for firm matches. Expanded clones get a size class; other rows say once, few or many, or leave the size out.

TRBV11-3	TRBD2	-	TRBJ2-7	TGTGCCAGCAGCCTTAGCGGGGGGTTCTACGAGCAGTACTTC	CASSLSGGFYEQYF
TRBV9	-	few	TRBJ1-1	TGTGCCAGCAGCCCCTCGGCAGGGACCCCTGAAGCTTTCTTT	CASSPSAGTPEAFF
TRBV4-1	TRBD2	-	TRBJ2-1	TGCGCCAGCAGCCAGTCTAGCGGGGGGGGGAATGAGCAGTTCTTC	CASSQSSGGGNEQFF
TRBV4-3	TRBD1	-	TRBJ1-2	TGCGCCAGCAGCAGCTGGGGACAGGGGGTGAACTATGGCTACACCTTC	CASSSWGQGVNYGYTF
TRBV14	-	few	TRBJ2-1	TGTGCCAGCAGCCAAGCCGGGAGAGTTAGGAATGAGCAGTTCTTC	CASSQAGRVRNEQFF
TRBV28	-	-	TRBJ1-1	TGTGCCAGCAGTTTACCGCAGGGGTACTCAGGGGTCACTGAAGCTTTCTTT	CASSLPQGYSGVTEAFF
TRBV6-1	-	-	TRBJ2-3	TGTGCCAGCAGGGAAGAACGAGGCCGAAGCCGGGATACGCAGTATTTT	CASREERGRSRDTQYF
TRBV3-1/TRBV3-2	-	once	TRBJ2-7	TGTGCCAGCAGCCAAGTGATTAGCGGGACAGGCGAGCAGTACTTC	CASSQVISGTGEQYF
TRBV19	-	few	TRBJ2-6	TGTGCCAGTATCCAGAGCTCTGGGGCCAACGTCCTGACTTTC	CASIQSSGANVLTF
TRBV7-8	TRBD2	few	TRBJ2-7	TGTGCCAGCAGCTTAATAGCGGGGGGCCTAGAGCAGTACTTC	CASSLIAGGLEQYF
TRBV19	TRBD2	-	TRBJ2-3	TGTGCCAGTAGGAGACTAGCGGGAGCCACAGATACGCAGTATTTT	CASRRLAGATDTQYF